This is a list of T cell receptor beta chains from one sample in a study of OX40 agonist ivuxolimab in advanced cancers. Produced via immunoSEQ multiplex PCR; TCRdb's table is partial and in-frame only. The sample has over 45,000 clones, over 85% seen once. The input for sequencing was CD4+ or CD8+ T cells sorted from blood, taken in a trial of the OX40 agonist ivuxolimab. The source is an adult with an advanced solid tumor such as melanoma, head and neck, liver or kidney cancer. Both conserved end residues are part of each CDR3. D genes are given only for firm matches. Size is omitted from some rows. Given values are once, few, many or a class for expanded clones.

j_gene	len	v_gene	d_gene	abundance	CDR3aa	CDR3nt
TRBJ1-3	13	TRBV29-1	.	once	CSVLLGPGNTIYF	TGCAGCGTTCTTTTGGGTCCTGGAAACACCATATATTTT
TRBJ1-2	11	TRBV9	.	.	CASSVGTIYTF	TGTGCCAGCAGCGTAGGGACTATTTACACCTTC
TRBJ2-2	16	TRBV14	.	.	CASSQVGGSNTGELFF	TGTGCCAGCAGCCAAGTAGGCGGGTCGAACACCGGGGAGCTGTTTTTT
TRBJ1-1	14	TRBV28	.	.	CASSFSYGNTEAFF	TGTGCCAGCAGTTTTAGTTACGGGAACACTGAAGCTTTCTTT
TRBJ2-7	15	TRBV19	TRBD2	.	CASRAGASLSYEQYF	TGTGCCAGTAGAGCGGGGGCCTCCCTATCCTACGAGCAGTACTTC
TRBJ1-4	17	TRBV21-1	.	.	CATPTGETGDSRQKLFF	TGTGCCACTCCTACCGGGGAGACAGGGGATTCCCGTCAAAAACTGTTTTTT
TRBJ1-4	17	TRBV7-8	.	.	CASSLRLSGGINEKLFF	TGTGCCAGCAGCCTTAGGTTGTCGGGGGGGATTAATGAAAAACTGTTTTTT
TRBJ2-3	15	TRBV11-2	.	.	CASSPAGRRADTQYF	TGTGCCAGCAGTCCGGCCGGGCGAAGGGCAGATACGCAGTATTTT
TRBJ2-7	13	TRBV11-2	TRBD1	.	CASSPGTASEQYF	TGTGCCAGCAGCCCAGGGACAGCCAGCGAGCAGTACTTC
TRBJ1-5	14	TRBV27	.	.	CASSLLSGGQPQHF	TGTGCCAGCAGTTTATTGTCGGGAGGTCAGCCCCAGCATTTT
TRBJ2-3	18	TRBV4-3	TRBD2	.	CASSSRRPGEGSTDTQYF	TGCGCCAGCAGTTCAAGAAGGCCGGGGGAGGGGAGCACAGATACGCAGTATTTT
TRBJ2-7	13	TRBV27	TRBD2	.	CASSGGRVYEQYF	TGTGCCAGCAGTGGCGGGAGGGTCTACGAGCAGTACTTC
TRBJ1-2	14	TRBV6-1	.	.	CASDAQQGNYGYTF	TGTGCCAGCGATGCCCAGCAGGGGAACTATGGCTACACCTTC
TRBJ1-1	16	TRBV27	.	.	CASSLYPQWEGTEAFF	TGTGCCAGCAGTTTATACCCCCAGTGGGAAGGCACTGAAGCTTTCTTT
TRBJ2-3	12	TRBV13	.	once	CASSEVRDTQYF	TGTGCCAGCAGCGAAGTAAGGGATACGCAGTATTTT
TRBJ1-1	17	TRBV15	.	.	CATSRDRGWAPNTEAFF	TGTGCCACCAGCAGAGATAGAGGATGGGCGCCCAACACTGAAGCTTTCTTT
TRBJ2-7	13	TRBV27	.	.	CASSFLGLNEQYF	TGTGCCAGCAGTTTCCTAGGACTCAACGAGCAGTACTTC
TRBJ2-7	14	TRBV14	TRBD2	.	CASSRTSWDYEQYF	TGTGCCAGCAGCCGGACTAGCTGGGACTACGAGCAGTACTTC
TRBJ1-5	14	TRBV28	.	.	CASQQELSNQPQHF	TGTGCCAGCCAACAGGAACTTAGCAATCAGCCCCAGCATTTT
TRBJ1-1	13	TRBV4-1	.	.	CASSQWENTEAFF	TGCGCCAGCAGCCAATGGGAGAACACTGAAGCTTTCTTT
TRBJ1-2	15	TRBV27	.	.	CASSPTPVEDYGYTF	TGTGCCAGCAGTCCTACGCCGGTCGAGGACTATGGCTACACCTTC
TRBJ2-2	15	TRBV19	.	.	CASIGGGTYTGELFF	TGTGCCAGTATTGGTGGGGGGACCTACACCGGGGAGCTGTTTTTT
TRBJ2-7	14	TRBV19	TRBD2	.	CASSLGAGGYEQYF	TGTGCCAGTAGTCTCGGAGCGGGAGGGTACGAGCAGTACTTC
TRBJ1-4	15	TRBV5-4	TRBD1	.	CASSLGTGVNEKLFF	TGTGCCAGCAGCTTGGGGACAGGGGTGAATGAAAAACTGTTTTTT
TRBJ2-7	15	TRBV4-1	.	.	CASSHRDLDSYEQYF	TGCGCCAGCAGTCACAGGGATCTGGATTCCTACGAGCAGTACTTC
TRBJ2-1	17	TRBV7-3	.	.	CASSLTYRGSPWDEQFF	TGTGCCAGCAGCTTAACGTATAGGGGCAGCCCGTGGGATGAGCAGTTCTTC
TRBJ1-2	15	TRBV7-9	TRBD1	.	CASSREGQGANGYTF	TGTGCCAGCAGCCGAGAAGGACAGGGGGCGAATGGCTACACCTTC
TRBJ2-2	12	TRBV6-5	.	.	CASSLRVGELFF	TGTGCCAGCAGTTTGAGGGTCGGGGAGCTGTTTTTT
TRBJ2-5	11	TRBV29-1	.	.	CSVGRGETQYF	TGCAGCGTTGGCCGTGGGGAGACCCAGTACTTC
TRBJ2-5	14	TRBV6-4	TRBD2	few	CASSGKGLAETQYF	TGTGCCAGCAGTGGGAAGGGACTAGCGGAGACCCAGTACTTC
TRBJ2-1	15	TRBV4-1	TRBD1	.	CASSQGGTGFNEQFF	TGCGCCAGCAGCCAAGGTGGGACAGGGTTCAATGAGCAGTTCTTC
TRBJ2-5	13	TRBV6-5	.	.	CASTSSTSETQYF	TGTGCCAGCACCTCTAGTACTTCGGAGACCCAGTACTTC
TRBJ1-4	14	TRBV19	.	.	CASSSDGVLGKLFF	TGTGCCAGTAGCTCCGACGGGGTTTTAGGAAAACTGTTTTTT
TRBJ1-1	17	TRBV4-3	TRBD1	.	CASSQDTGTGVGTEAFF	TGCGCCAGCAGCCAAGATACGGGGACAGGGGTTGGCACTGAAGCTTTCTTT
TRBJ2-2	14	TRBV10-3	TRBD1	.	CAVSGQGVTGELFF	TGTGCCGTGTCGGGACAGGGGGTGACCGGGGAGCTGTTTTTT
TRBJ1-5	14	TRBV29-1	TRBD1	.	CSVGQGDSNQPQHF	TGCAGCGTTGGACAGGGCGATAGCAATCAGCCCCAGCATTTT
TRBJ2-2	16	TRBV7-9	.	.	CASSLALQGDTGELFF	TGTGCCAGCAGCTTAGCGCTACAGGGTGACACCGGGGAGCTGTTTTTT
TRBJ1-2	14	TRBV5-6	TRBD1	.	CASSPGQGGYGYTF	TGTGCCAGCAGCCCGGGACAGGGGGGCTATGGCTACACCTTC
TRBJ2-2	12	TRBV27	.	.	CASSPFFGELFF	TGTGCCAGCAGTCCCTTCTTCGGGGAGCTGTTTTTT
TRBJ2-1	16	TRBV27	TRBD2	.	CASSFVVAGFGNEQFF	TGTGCCAGCAGTTTTGTTGTAGCGGGGTTTGGCAATGAGCAGTTCTTC
TRBJ2-3	16	TRBV6-5	TRBD2	.	CASSSLAGGGTDTQYF	TGTGCCAGCAGTTCGCTAGCGGGAGGAGGCACAGATACGCAGTATTTT
TRBJ2-6	18	TRBV11-2	.	.	CASSTPAGDSSGANVLTF	TGTGCCAGCAGCACCCCGGCGGGGGACAGCTCTGGGGCCAACGTCCTGACTTTC
TRBJ1-2	12	TRBV6-5	.	.	CASYSDEDGYTF	TGTGCCAGCTACTCTGACGAGGACGGCTACACCTTC
TRBJ2-2	17	TRBV7-3	TRBD2	.	CASSPWTSGTNTGELFF	TGTGCCAGCAGCCCCTGGACTAGCGGGACCAACACCGGGGAGCTGTTTTTT
TRBJ2-3	17	TRBV30	TRBD2	.	CAWSVKRETPSTDTQYF	TGTGCCTGGAGTGTCAAGCGGGAGACCCCTAGCACAGATACGCAGTATTTT
TRBJ1-5	11	TRBV6-1	.	.	CASSDNQPQHF	TGTGCCAGCAGTGATAATCAGCCCCAGCATTTT
TRBJ2-1	19	TRBV12-5	TRBD2	.	CASAFSGLAGGPSYNEQFF	TGTGCTAGTGCCTTTTCGGGACTAGCGGGAGGTCCCTCCTACAATGAGCAGTTCTTC
TRBJ2-5	14	TRBV27	.	.	CASNRLGGTETQYF	TGTGCCAGCAATAGACTCGGGGGAACGGAGACCCAGTACTTC
TRBJ2-7	15	TRBV9	TRBD2	.	CASSGPQAGESEQYF	TGTGCCAGCAGCGGGCCGCAAGCGGGAGAGAGTGAGCAGTACTTC
TRBJ1-4	20	TRBV4-1	TRBD1	.	CASSQGPARQGLWTNEKLFF	TGCGCCAGCAGCCAAGGACCCGCGAGACAGGGTTTGTGGACTAATGAAAAACTGTTTTTT
TRBJ2-5	18	TRBV27	TRBD1	.	CASSLSLRQGGPAETQYF	TGTGCCAGCAGTTTATCCCTACGACAGGGGGGGCCCGCAGAGACCCAGTACTTC
TRBJ2-7	18	TRBV5-6	TRBD2	.	CASSLAISTTSDSDEQYF	TGTGCCAGCAGCTTGGCCATAAGTACTACTAGCGATTCCGACGAGCAGTACTTC
TRBJ2-1	16	TRBV7-6	TRBD2	.	CASSSIGTSGTTEQFF	TGTGCCAGCAGCTCAATCGGGACTAGCGGCACCACTGAGCAGTTCTTC
TRBJ2-1	15	TRBV6-5	TRBD1	once	CASSSGTGFWNEQFF	TGTGCCAGCAGTTCCGGGACAGGGTTTTGGAATGAGCAGTTCTTC
TRBJ2-7	15	TRBV27	TRBD2	.	CASSPLLAELTEQYF	TGTGCCAGCAGTCCCTTACTAGCGGAGCTTACGGAGCAGTACTTC
TRBJ2-1	14	TRBV9	TRBD2	.	CASRPPSGGNEQFF	TGTGCCAGCAGGCCCCCTAGCGGAGGGAATGAGCAGTTCTTC
TRBJ2-7	15	TRBV27	TRBD1	.	CASSPNRGNSYEQYF	TGTGCCAGCAGTCCCAACAGGGGAAATTCCTACGAGCAGTACTTC
TRBJ2-7	12	TRBV10-3	.	.	CVPGSGLYEQYF	TGTGTCCCAGGGAGCGGGCTTTACGAGCAGTACTTC
TRBJ2-5	15	TRBV19	TRBD1	.	CASSIGTAEGETQYF	TGTGCCAGTAGTATCGGGACAGCCGAGGGAGAGACCCAGTACTTC
TRBJ2-1	14	TRBV7-2	.	.	CASSSSGGSHEQFF	TGTGCCAGCAGCTCCTCCGGGGGTAGCCATGAGCAGTTCTTC